The 25 T cell receptor beta chains listed next were all sequenced from one sample in a study of post-analysis software for immune sequencing data. The study, taken as a whole, reports: Five or six TRBV segments appeared more often in patients than in controls, and TRBV5-6, TRBV5-1 and TRBV20-1 were among these.

No antigen has been identified for these receptors. TCR beta libraries were prepared from cDNA with unique molecular identifiers. Using its own MiXCR run on the PCR reads, TCRdb lists one record per CDR3 protein. This sample has 650,000 to 900,000 distinct CDR3 sequences, with 46% found just once. The sample consisted of blood. These receptor sequences come from a girl aged 10 to 17 with multiple sclerosis.

V is TRBV6-2 or TRBV6-3 and J is TRBJ1-2; TRBD1 is a possible D gene (6 bases). This CDR3 comprises 17 residues. V dropped 5 bases and J dropped 4 bases, with 23 bases sitting between them. Looked up from germline, CDR1 is MNHEY and CDR2 is SVGEGT. CDR3 coding DNA: TGTGCCAGCAGTGACACCTGGGACACCGGATCCCTCTATGGCTACACCTTC. Translating it yields CASSDTWDTGSLYGYTF.

This clonotype came up a few times. The V and J genes are TRBV29-1 and TRBJ2-5; no clear D. Germline V gene sequence: CDR1 SQVTM, CDR2 ANQGSEA. The CDR3 contains 16 residues. V was clipped by 6 bases and J by 5 bases, with 25 bases between them. The CDR3 bases are TGCAGCGTCCCCCCGCGTGGCAGAAATGGGTTGGAGACCCAGTACTTC. This encodes CSVPPRGRNGLETQYF. The full variable domain, in which reference TRBV29-1 and TRBJ2-5 provide the parts outside the CDR3, is SAVISQKPSRDICQRGTSLTIQCQVDSQVTMMFWYRQQPGQSLTLIATANQGSEATYESGFVIDKFPISRPNLTFSTLTVSNMSPEDSSIYLCSVPPRGRNGLETQYFGPGTRLLVL.

The chain has TRBV11-2 and TRBJ2-4; D uncertain. With the DNA end fitting TRBJ2-7 better, the J assignment may be wrong. CDR1 is SGHAT, CDR2 FQNNGV, per germline. This CDR3 region has 15 residues. CDR3 sequence: CASTIDSTGPYEQYF. CDR3 nucleotides: TGTGCCAGCACCATCGACTCAACGGGCCCCTACGAGCAGTACTTC.

With respect to this clonotype: One end of the junction does not line up with germline, which may come from a read error. This chain uses TRBV9 with TRBJ2-7; tentatively, D is TRBD2 (6 bases). CDR3 length: 14 residues. Germline V gives CDR1 SGDLS, CDR2 YYNGEE. This chain's CDR3 is CAGSPGLAEGEQYF. As DNA, the CDR3 is TGTGCCGGCAGCCCGGGACTCGCCGAGGGGGAGCAGTACTTC.

The V and J genes are TRBV7-2 and TRBJ1-2; D gene unclear. The length of the CDR3 is 14 residues. Trimming took off 2 bases at V and 8 bases at J, with 15 bases between the two ends. Per germline, CDR1 SGHTA and CDR2 FQGNSA. The CDR3 sequence: CASSLLEWRGGYTF. The DNA for the CDR3 is TGTGCCAGCAGCTTACTGGAGTGGCGAGGAGGCTACACCTTC.

This clonotype was detected a few times. The gene calls are TRBV5-6 and TRBJ2-2, with 9 bases identical to TRBD2. The CDR3 runs 15 residues. CDR1 and CDR2 (germline): SGHDT, YYEEEE. V dropped 4 bases and J dropped 9; count of bases not matched to a gene: 10. CDR3 amino acids: CASSRSISGSRELFF. Here the CDR3 DNA reads TGTGCCAGCAGCCGATCCATTAGCGGGAGTCGGGAGCTGTTTTTT.

The J gene is TRBJ2-7, the V gene TRBV28; D perhaps matches TRBD2 (7 bases). Germline values: CDR1 MDHEN, CDR2 SYDVKM. This CDR3 spans 15 amino acids. Trimming removed 5 bases from V and 4 bases from J, with 18 bases in between. The CDR3 reads CASSTPGGRGYEQYF. The CDR3 bases are TGTGCCAGCAGTACCCCGGGGGGCAGGGGTTACGAGCAGTACTTC.

The rearrangement uses TRBV5-1 and TRBJ2-7; TRBD2 agrees at 7 bases. V lost 1 base and J lost 3; bases outside the gene matches: 7. This CDR3 region has 15 residues. Germline assignment: CDR1 SGHRS and CDR2 YFSETQ. The CDR3 coding sequence is TGCGCCAGCAGCTTGCCTACTAGCGACTACTACGAGCAGTACTTC. It is translated as CASSLPTSDYYEQYF.

The chain carries TRBV7-9 and TRBJ2-7, with 10 nucleotides matching TRBD2. The J call may be faulty, since TRBJ2-5 better matches the DNA end. The CDR3 is 15 amino acids. Per the germline V gene, CDR1 is SEHNR and CDR2 is FQNEAQ (reference sequence). In DNA, the CDR3 is TGTGCCAGCAGCTTATCTAGCGGGAGAGGAGAGACCCAGTACTTC. It translates to CASSLSSGRGETQYF.

There are many counts of this clonotype. The chain is built from TRBV28 and TRBJ2-7; 10 nucleotides match TRBD2. CDR1 is MDHEN, CDR2 SYDVKM, per germline. This CDR3 has 16 residues. J lost 5 bases, V lost 5 bases, and 12 bases had no gene match. The CDR3 nucleotides are TGTGCCAGCAGTCAGACCAGCGGGAGGGGGGACCACGAGCAGTACTTC. Amino acid sequence: CASSQTSGRGDHEQYF.

The genes are TRBV11-2 and TRBJ2-1; 7 bases are a match to TRBD2. V trimming: 3 bases; J trimming: 12 bases; junction bases outside the gene matches: 14. The CDR3 covers 15 residues. Germline CDR1 reads SGHAT; CDR2 reads FQNNGV. CDR3 sequence reads: CASSLKGGSWGVQFF. As DNA, the CDR3 is TGTGCCAGCAGCTTGAAGGGCGGGAGTTGGGGTGTGCAGTTCTTC.

This clonotype was counted a few times. This sequence joins TRBV12-3 or TRBV12-4 and TRBJ2-6, with 8 bases fitting TRBD1. The CDR3 is 16 residues long. Trimming cost V 7 bases and J 1 base; bases outside gene matches: 6. The CDR3 region is CASTPQGGSGANVLTF. CDR3 coding DNA: TGTGCCAGCACCCCACAGGGGGGTTCTGGGGCCAACGTCCTGACTTTC.

The rearrangement links TRBV4-3 to TRBJ2-7; 10 bases are a match to TRBD2. V shed 1 base, J shed 1 base, and the junction held 4 bases outside the gene matches. Germline-derived CDR1 and CDR2 are LGHNA and YSLEER. This CDR3 comprises 16 residues. The CDR3 DNA is TGCGCCAGCAGCCAAGTCAGGACTAGCGGATCCTACGAGCAGTACTTC. It encodes CASSQVRTSGSYEQYF.

This clonotype came up once. The rearrangement links TRBV20-1 to TRBJ2-2; D might be TRBD2 (5 bases). This CDR3 spans 16 amino acids. Trimming removed 0 bases at V and 3 bases at J, with 14 bases between. CDR1 is DFQATT and CDR2 is SNEGSKA in the germline V gene (reference sequence). The CDR3 region is CSARETDSPYTGELFF. DNA for the CDR3: TGCAGTGCTAGAGAAACGGACTCCCCTTACACCGGGGAGCTGTTTTTT.

This clonotype was recorded a few times. The chain couples TRBV18 to TRBJ1-1; D not resolved. The CDR3 totals 13 residues. Trimming stripped 2 bases from V and 1 base from J, with 5 bases between. Germline CDR1 is KGHSH and CDR2 is LQKENI. DNA for the CDR3: TGTGCCAGCTCACCAGGAGAGAACACTGAAGCTTTCTTT. This translates into CASSPGENTEAFF.

The chain employs TRBV24-1 and TRBJ2-5; a possible D gene is TRBD1 (6 bases). Germline-derived CDR1 and CDR2 are KGHDR and SFDVKD. The CDR3 consists of 15 residues. Trimming removed 2 bases at V and 2 bases at J, with 11 bases between. CDR3 loop: CATSDSTGMQETQYF. CDR3 DNA sequence: TGTGCCACCAGTGATTCCACAGGGATGCAAGAGACCCAGTACTTC.

The chain has TRBV7-2 and TRBJ1-5; D gene uncertain. Germline CDR1 reads SGHTA; CDR2 reads FQGNSA. With 0 bases removed from V and 5 bases from J, the gap between germline ends came to 8 bases. CDR3 length: 14 residues. The CDR3 region has the DNA TGTGCCAGCAGCTTAGCGCCCACCTATCAGCCCCAGCATTTT. Its protein product is CASSLAPTYQPQHF.

V gene TRBV29-1 combines with J gene TRBJ1-2; the D gene is possibly TRBD1 (5 bases). The CDR3 is 13 amino acids. The V and J ends lost 0 bases and 8 bases respectively, with 13 bases between them. Germline CDR1 is SQVTM and CDR2 is ANQGSEA. The CDR3 here is CSVEEGRVNGYTF. CDR3 sequence (DNA): TGCAGCGTTGAAGAGGGCAGGGTAAACGGCTACACCTTC.

This clonotype was detected only once. The chain couples TRBV27 to TRBJ2-6, with 8 positions matching TRBD1. Germline CDR1 MNHEY, CDR2 SMNVEV (reference sequence). This CDR3 is built from 15 residues. The V segment lost 6 bases and the J segment 4 bases; nucleotides outside the gene matches: 5. CDR3 loop: CASSPTGVGANVLTF. DNA of the CDR3: TGTGCCAGCAGCCCGACAGGGGTCGGGGCCAACGTCCTGACTTTC.

The count of this clonotype is one. The rearrangement links TRBV7-9 to TRBJ1-2; TRBD1 aligns across 9 bases. The V gene end was trimmed by 5 bases and the J gene end by 5 bases; junction bases not matched to a gene: 6. CDR3 size: 14 residues. The V gene's germline CDR1 is SEHNR and CDR2 FQNEAQ (reference sequence). Written as DNA, the CDR3 is TGTGCCAGCAGCGGGGGACAGGGACGTTATGGCTACACCTTC. Amino acid sequence: CASSGGQGRYGYTF.

The chain couples TRBV6-6 to TRBJ2-2; D unclear. CDR1 is MNHNY and CDR2 is SVGAGI in the germline V gene (reference sequence). Trimming took 7 bases from V and 6 from J, leaving 15 bases between them. This CDR3 spans 14 amino acids. The CDR3 bases are TGTGCCAGCACCCCCCGGGTATACGCCGGGGAGCTGTTTTTT. Translation: CASTPRVYAGELFF.

The chain uses TRBV20-1 and TRBJ2-7; D is uncertain. V dropped 2 bases and J dropped 0 bases, with 8 bases sitting between them. Per the germline V gene, CDR1 is DFQATT and CDR2 is SNEGSKA (reference sequence). The CDR3 spans 13 residues. DNA of the CDR3: TGCAGTGCTAGATCCAGAAGCTCCTACGAGCAGTACTTC. It yields the protein CSARSRSSYEQYF.

This rearrangement joins TRBV7-3 to TRBJ2-3, with a possible D match to TRBD2 (6 bases). The CDR3 is made up of 15 amino acids. Germline CDR1 reads SGHTA; CDR2 reads FQGTGA. Trimming pared 2 bases from V and 2 bases from J, leaving 11 bases between. DNA of the CDR3: TGTGCCAGCAGCTTAGGGCGGGGCCTCACAGATACGCAGTATTTT. Its protein is CASSLGRGLTDTQYF.

The J gene is TRBJ2-6, the V gene TRBV25-1; D gene ambiguous. Looked up from germline, CDR1 is MGHDK and CDR2 is SYGVNS. The CDR3 covers 15 residues. The V end lost 5 bases, the J end lost 0 bases, and 8 bases lay between the germline ends. CDR3 protein: CASSSFYSGANVLTF. Written as DNA, the CDR3 is TGTGCCAGCAGTTCTTTTTACTCTGGGGCCAACGTCCTGACTTTC.

The rearrangement uses TRBV5-1 and TRBJ2-1, with 11 bases fitting TRBD1. Per the germline V gene, CDR1 is SGHRS and CDR2 is YFSETQ. The CDR3 sequence is 15 residues long. The trim removed 3 bases at V and 9 bases at J, leaving 8 bases unmatched. The CDR3 region is CASSSAGDRGIEQFF. The CDR3 DNA reads TGCGCCAGCAGCTCGGCAGGGGACAGGGGGATTGAGCAGTTCTTC.